These 32 T cell receptor beta chains were all obtained from the same sample, sequenced in a study of memory CD4+ T cells and cytomegalovirus serostatus. Some clones are missing from TCRdb's copy, which holds only in-frame ones; the method was immunoSEQ multiplex PCR. The sample gives about 50,000 clones, roughly four fifths of which show up once; less than 0.6% is in the top ten. Single viable CD3+CD4+CD8-CD45RO+ cells were sorted as the memory CD4+ T cells. The specimen sequenced was memory CD4+ T cells from blood. The receptors originated from an adult in good health and CMV-seronegative.

This chain uses TRBV2 with TRBJ1-4, with 8 nucleotides matching TRBD1. The CDR3 is 16 residues long. Germline V CDR1 and CDR2: SNHLY, FYNNEI. The V gene end was trimmed by 5 bases and the J gene end by 7 bases; junction bases not matched to a gene: 12. The CDR3 DNA sequence: TGTGCCAGCAGTCCTGACCTCCAGGGGGCAGGTGAAAAACTGTTTTTT. Its protein is CASSPDLQGAGEKLFF.

J is TRBJ2-6 and V is TRBV19, with 9 bases that match TRBD1. From germline, CDR1 is LNHDA and CDR2 SQIVND (reference sequence). J lost 1 base, V lost 4 bases, and 5 bases had no gene match. This CDR3 spans 17 amino acids. CDR3 sequence reads: CASSTGQGWSGANVLTF. Here the CDR3 DNA reads TGTGCCAGTAGTACGGGACAGGGCTGGTCTGGGGCCAACGTCCTGACTTTC.

This clone is medium-sized in the sample. The chain is built from TRBV5-1 and TRBJ1-2; 7 bases agree with TRBD1. Germline CDR1 is SGHRS and CDR2 is YFSETQ. The junction had 12 bases not matched to a gene; V was cut back by 0 bases and J by 7 bases. The CDR3 consists of 16 residues. This CDR3 is CASSLGLTGWGAGYTF. CDR3 in DNA: TGCGCCAGCAGCTTGGGCCTGACAGGGTGGGGAGCTGGCTACACCTTC. Combining the CDR3 with reference TRBV5-1 and TRBJ1-2 gives the whole variable domain KAGVTQTPRYLIKTRGQQVTLSCSPISGHRSVSWYQQTPGQGLQFLFEYFSETQRNKGNFPGRFSGRQFSNSRSEMNVSTLELGDSALYLCASSLGLTGWGAGYTFGSGTRLTVV.

The chain employs TRBV11-3 and TRBJ2-2; D is undetermined. Per germline, CDR1 SGHNT and CDR2 YENEEA. This CDR3 contains 14 residues. V was trimmed by 2 bases and J by 2 bases, leaving 6 bases between them. CDR3 region: CASSLNSNTGELFF. CDR3 nucleotide sequence: TGTGCCAGCAGCTTAAACAGCAACACCGGGGAGCTGTTTTTT.

The rearrangement links TRBV19 to TRBJ1-5; 7 positions match TRBD1. In germline, CDR1 is LNHDA, CDR2 SQIVND (reference sequence). Trimming at V came to 11 bases and at J to 6 bases, leaving 1 base not matched to a gene. This CDR3 has 10 amino acids. DNA of the CDR3: TGTGCCGGGACAGCTCAGCCCCAGCATTTT. Translation gives CAGTAQPQHF.

This clone appeared a single time. CDR3 DNA sequence: TGCGCCAGCAGCTTAAACACCGGGGAGCTGTTTTTT. This translates into CASSLNTGELFF. The chain employs TRBV4-1 and TRBJ2-2, with unresolved D. CDR1 and CDR2 from the germline V gene are MGHRA and YSYEKL. The CDR3 consists of 12 residues. The V gene lost 5 bases and the J gene lost 2 bases, with 3 bases spanning the gap.

This chain connects TRBV6-5 to TRBJ1-6; D perhaps matches TRBD1 (6 bases). V shed 6 bases and J shed 8 bases, with 17 bases lying between them. This CDR3 has 15 residues. The germline CDR1 and CDR2 sequences are MNHEY and SVGAGI. The CDR3 region is CASRRTEGSHSPLHF. The CDR3 DNA follows: TGTGCCAGCAGGCGGACAGAAGGGTCCCATTCACCCCTCCACTTT.

The chain uses TRBV4-1 and TRBJ1-2, with D tentatively TRBD1 (5 bases). This CDR3 region has 15 residues. The germline V gene has CDR1 MGHRA and CDR2 YSYEKL. V was clipped by 0 bases and J by 2 bases, with 10 bases between them. The CDR3 nucleotides read TGCGCCAGCAGCCAAGAGATTGACAGAAACTATGGCTACACCTTC. It is translated as CASSQEIDRNYGYTF.

This sequence joins TRBV7-9 and TRBJ1-1, with 9 nucleotides matching TRBD1. Germline-derived CDR1 and CDR2 are SEHNR and FQNEAQ (reference sequence). The CDR3 runs to 11 residues. With V trimmed by 5 bases and J by 11 bases, 3 bases remained unmatched. CDR3 coding DNA: TGTGCCAGCAGCCCCGGGACAGGGGCTTTCTTT. Protein sequence: CASSPGTGAFF. The whole variable domain, remainder taken from reference TRBV7-9 and TRBJ1-1, is DTGVSQNPRHKITKRGQNVTFRCDPISEHNRLYWYRQTLGQGPEFLTYFQNEAQLEKSRLLSDRFSAERPKGSFSTLEIQRTEQGDSAMYLCASSPGTGAFFGQGTRLTVV.

The CDR3 region is CASSLQGGDAETQYF. In nucleotides, the CDR3 is TGTGCCAGCAGCTTGCAGGGGGGCGACGCAGAGACCCAGTACTTC. The chain couples TRBV5-8 to TRBJ2-5; a possible D gene is TRBD1 (7 bases). The CDR3 length is 15 residues. Germline values: CDR1 SGHTS, CDR2 YDEGEE. Trimming pared 1 base from V and 4 bases from J, leaving 14 bases between. Complete variable domain (other parts from reference TRBV5-8 and TRBJ2-5): EAGVTQSPTHLIKTRGQQATLRCSPISGHTSVYWYQQALGLGLQFLLWYDEGEERNRGNFPPRFSGRQFPNYSSELNVNALELEDSALYLCASSLQGGDAETQYFGPGTRLLVL.

V and J are TRBV5-5 and TRBJ2-5, with D unresolved. V was cut by 0 bases and J by 4 bases, with 7 bases left in between. The germline V gene has CDR1 SGHKS and CDR2 YYEKEE (reference sequence). The length of the CDR3 is 13 residues. This chain's CDR3 is CASSLGGGETQYF. Written as DNA, the CDR3 is TGTGCCAGCAGCTTGGGCGGTGGAGAGACCCAGTACTTC.

V and J are TRBV30 and TRBJ1-6, with D possibly being TRBD1 (6 bases). The CDR3 totals 15 residues. Trimming removed 5 bases from V and 4 bases from J, with 15 bases in between. Germline values: CDR1 GTSNPN, CDR2 SVGIG (reference sequence). CDR3 region: CAWGGGLRYNSPLHF. DNA for the CDR3: TGTGCCTGGGGTGGGGGGCTGAGATATAATTCACCCCTCCACTTT.

The chain couples TRBV28 to TRBJ2-1, with 8 bases identical to TRBD2. The ends lost 8 bases at V and 10 bases at J; junction bases unmatched: 16. This CDR3 has 15 amino acids. The germline CDR1 and CDR2 sequences are MDHEN and SYDVKM. Here the CDR3 DNA reads TGTGCCAGCGAACCCCGGGGGGGCGGGGGAGGAGAGCAGTTCTTC. The encoded protein is CASEPRGGGGGEQFF.

V usage is TRBV29-1 and J usage is TRBJ2-7; the D gene is possibly TRBD1 (6 bases). CDR3 length: 12 residues. V lost 6 bases, J lost 5 bases, and 14 bases lay in between. Germline V CDR1 and CDR2: SQVTM, ANQGSEA. In nucleotides, the CDR3 is TGCAGCGTAGAGGACAGTCAAAACGAGCAGTACTTC. Translation gives CSVEDSQNEQYF.

The V gene is TRBV28, the J gene TRBJ1-2; D gene uncertain. Trimming pared 7 bases from V and 3 bases from J, leaving 18 bases between. Germline V lookup: CDR1 MDHEN, CDR2 SYDVKM. The CDR3 is made up of 15 amino acids. The CDR3: CASTVGYLGDYGYTF. CDR3 DNA sequence: TGTGCCAGCACCGTTGGTTATTTGGGTGACTATGGCTACACCTTC.

The V and J genes are TRBV9 and TRBJ1-4; 7 bases fit TRBD1. Trimming at V came to 4 bases and at J to 8 bases, leaving 11 bases not matched to a gene. Germline V gives CDR1 SGDLS, CDR2 YYNGEE. The CDR3 totals 15 residues. The CDR3 protein is CASSIAGGVREKLFF. The DNA for the CDR3 is TGTGCCAGCAGCATCGCAGGGGGAGTACGAGAAAAACTGTTTTTT.

This chain connects TRBV29-1 to TRBJ1-1, with D possibly being TRBD1 (5 bases). CDR1 and CDR2 (germline): SQVTM, ANQGSEA. The CDR3 has 12 amino acids. Deletions cut 7 bases from V and 4 bases from J, with 13 bases between. CDR3 nucleotides: TGCAGCGCCACTGGGACTGGCACTGAAGCTTTCTTT. Its translation is CSATGTGTEAFF.

The rearrangement joins TRBV9 to TRBJ1-1; D unclear. V was cut by 4 bases and J by 1 base, with 5 bases left in between. CDR3 size: 12 residues. CDR1 and CDR2 from the germline V gene are SGDLS and YYNGEE. The CDR3 coding sequence is TGTGCCAGCAGCTATACGAACACTGAAGCTTTCTTT. As protein: CASSYTNTEAFF.

The sample holds one count of this clone. This chain joins TRBV5-6 and TRBJ2-2; 10 nucleotides align to TRBD2. J gave up 5 bases and V 1 base, and 14 bases lay outside the gene matches. CDR1 is SGHDT, CDR2 YYEEEE, per germline. The CDR3 has 19 amino acids. CDR3 residues: CASSLPGVAAGGHTGELFF. The CDR3 DNA follows: TGTGCCAGCAGCTTGCCGGGAGTTGCAGCGGGGGGGCATACCGGGGAGCTGTTTTTT.

The V gene is TRBV4-3, the J gene TRBJ1-3; D gene unclear. V lost 0 bases to trimming and J lost 2 bases, with 8 bases between them. The CDR3 contains 15 residues. Germline CDR1 LGHNA, CDR2 YSLEER. The CDR3 loop reads CASSQDTGTGNTIYF. The DNA of the CDR3 is TGCGCCAGCAGCCAAGATACGGGAACTGGAAACACCATATATTTT.

The rearrangement links TRBV13 to TRBJ2-7, with D tentatively TRBD1 (6 bases). Trimming cost V 3 bases and J 2 bases, with 8 bases left between them. Germline V gene sequence: CDR1 PRHDT, CDR2 FYEKMQ (reference sequence). The CDR3 has 13 residues. DNA of the CDR3: TGTGCCAGCAGCTTCAGGGGCCCCTACGAGCAGTACTTC. This codes for CASSFRGPYEQYF. Full variable domain (remainder filled in from reference TRBV13 and TRBJ2-7): AAGVIQSPRHLIKEKRETATLKCYPIPRHDTVYWYQQGPGQDPQFLISFYEKMQSDKGSIPDRFSAQQFSDYHSELNMSSLELGDSALYFCASSFRGPYEQYFGPGTRLTVT.

This clone was detected only a few times. J is TRBJ2-7 and V is TRBV5-1, with 9 positions matching TRBD1. CDR3 length: 15 residues. The J segment lost 3 bases and the V segment lost 7 bases, leaving 11 bases of the junction unmatched. Germline loops: CDR1 SGHRS, CDR2 YFSETQ. CDR3 bases: TGCGCCAGCGGAGCCGGGACAGGGAGTATCTACGAGCAGTACTTC. This gives the protein CASGAGTGSIYEQYF.

The rearrangement joins TRBV11-3 to TRBJ2-1; maybe TRBD2 (6 bases). The CDR3 length is 12 residues. Germline values: CDR1 SGHNT, CDR2 YENEEA. The germline V and J ends were trimmed by 0 bases and 10 bases, with 7 bases remaining between them. The chain's CDR3 is CASSLDREEQFF. CDR3 bases: TGTGCCAGCAGCTTAGATCGGGAGGAGCAGTTCTTC.

J is TRBJ2-2 and V is TRBV5-4; the D gene is possibly TRBD2 (6 bases). This CDR3 comprises 14 residues. CDR1 is SGHNT and CDR2 is YYREEE in the germline V gene (reference sequence). Trimming left V 4 bases short and J 6 bases short, with 13 bases between. The CDR3 DNA follows: TGTGCCAGCAGCGTAGTAGGAGGGTCCGGGGAGCTGTTTTTT. Protein: CASSVVGGSGELFF.

The V call is TRBV27, the J call TRBJ2-7; D ambiguous. Germline V gene data show CDR1 as MNHEY and CDR2 as SMNVEV (reference sequence). This CDR3 spans 14 amino acids. Trimming cost V 3 bases and J 3 bases, with 12 bases left between them. The CDR3: CASSFHEAIYEQYF. The CDR3 nucleotides read TGTGCCAGCAGTTTCCACGAGGCCATCTACGAGCAGTACTTC.

This rearrangement joins TRBV7-9 to TRBJ2-5; no reliable D call. This CDR3 is built from 13 residues. Germline loops: CDR1 SEHNR, CDR2 FQNEAQ (reference sequence). V lost 11 bases and J 2 bases, leaving 15 bases between the germline ends. The CDR3: CAGRYLGQETQYF. In nucleotides, the CDR3 is TGTGCCGGGCGATACTTGGGGCAAGAGACCCAGTACTTC.

This clone has a handful of counts. The genes are TRBV4-3 and TRBJ1-2; D is possibly TRBD1 (6 bases). V was trimmed by 2 bases and J by 4 bases, leaving 11 bases between them. From germline, CDR1 is LGHNA and CDR2 YSLEER. The CDR3 totals 14 residues. The DNA of the CDR3 is TGCGCCAGCAGCCAAAGAGACAGGCTCTATGGCTACACCTTC. Translated, it gives CASSQRDRLYGYTF.

This clone has a handful of counts. This chain links TRBV11-2 with TRBJ1-1; 7 nucleotides line up with TRBD1. The germline gives CDR1 SGHAT, CDR2 FQNNGV. V was pared by 5 bases and J by 1 base, with 7 bases of the junction left unmatched. This CDR3 has 15 amino acids. CDR3 in DNA: TGTGCCAGCAGCCAAAGAGGGGGCGGGAACACTGAAGCTTTCTTT. Translated: CASSQRGGGNTEAFF.

The chain has TRBV25-1 and TRBJ1-4; TRBD1 might be the D (6 bases). V shed 1 base and J shed 6 bases, with 15 bases lying between them. Germline CDR1 reads MGHDK; CDR2 reads SYGVNS. CDR3 size: 16 residues. CDR3 in DNA: TGTGCCAGCAGTGAATCATCCGGAGGGGGAGATGAAAAACTGTTTTTT. This translates into CASSESSGGGDEKLFF.

This clone appeared once. The chain recombines TRBV6-1 with TRBJ1-6; a possible D gene is TRBD1 (5 bases). The CDR3 sequence is 15 residues long. V was cut by 2 bases and J by 9 bases, with 14 bases left in between. In germline, CDR1 is MNHNS, CDR2 SASEGT. The CDR3 region is CASSESGRVGSPLHF. The DNA for the CDR3 is TGTGCCAGCAGTGAATCGGGCAGGGTCGGTTCACCCCTCCACTTT.

The chain has TRBV5-1 and TRBJ2-3; D gene ambiguous. Germline V gives CDR1 SGHRS, CDR2 YFSETQ. Trimming cost V 0 bases and J 0 bases, with 5 bases left between them. The CDR3 runs to 14 residues. CDR3 DNA sequence: TGCGCCAGCAGCTTGGAGGGTAGCACAGATACGCAGTATTTT. It specifies CASSLEGSTDTQYF.

This chain connects TRBV7-2 to TRBJ2-1; TRBD2 matches 7 bases. Germline V gives CDR1 SGHTA, CDR2 FQGNSA. Losses at the gene ends were 0 bases for V and 4 bases for J; bases not matched to a gene: 0. This CDR3 contains 14 residues. CDR3 DNA sequence: TGTGCCAGCAGCTTAGCGGGGGGGTACAATGAGCAGTTCTTC. Residues: CASSLAGGYNEQFF.